This T cell receptor beta chain was observed in a study of shared clonotypes between healthy human individuals. Study outcomes and limitations: For naive CD4 cells, roughly 4.8% of clonotypes were shared across a handful of donors.

TCRdb keeps only in-frame clones here, not all; method: immunoSEQ multiplex PCR. Among under 650,000 clones, about 96% were seen once, and the ten largest hold roughly 0.06%. About this clone: Its antigen is not known.

This CDR3 spans 14 amino acids. With 4 bases removed from V and 6 bases from J, the gap between germline ends came to 14 bases. The chain carries TRBV5-7 and TRBJ1-5; D not resolved. TRBV5-7 is classed as an ORF, of uncertain function. Sequencing was done on a sample of naive CD4+ T cells sorted from blood. Subset specified: CD45RA+ positively selected. The receptor was derived from a woman aged 25 to 45 in good health. The CDR3 nucleotides are TGTGCCAGCAGCCCGTATGCGGCGCGTCAGCCCCAGCATTTT. Translating gives CASSPYAARQPQHF.